One TCR beta chain is described in this entry. Other DNA sequences in this specimen translate into the identical CDR3. This sample was included in a study of shared clonotypes between healthy human individuals. Study context: CD4 naive and memory got three plates each, CD8 naive two, CD8 memory one.

Participating donors were healthy, HIV-negative adults free of recent acute infections or vaccinations. Those who donated, Caucasian adults without exception, all lived in Nashville, Tennessee. Sequencing was at deep level. TCRdb's copy holds only in-frame clones and misses some; the assay was immunoSEQ multiplex PCR. The sample lists more than 1,200,000 clones, approximately 98.5% seen once, with about 0.34% in the top ten. V lost 1 base and J lost 0, with 5 bases in between. Germline V gene lookup returns CDR1 SGDLS and CDR2 YYNGEE. The CDR3 spans 13 residues. The sequence derives from a man aged 25-45 years in good health. The chain employs TRBV9 and TRBJ2-7; no definite D call. Sequenced: naive CD4+ T cells sorted from blood. Stated subset: CD45RA+ positively selected. The CDR3 protein is CASSVSSSYEQYF. The CDR3 DNA is TGTGCCAGCAGCGTATCCAGCTCCTACGAGCAGTACTTC.